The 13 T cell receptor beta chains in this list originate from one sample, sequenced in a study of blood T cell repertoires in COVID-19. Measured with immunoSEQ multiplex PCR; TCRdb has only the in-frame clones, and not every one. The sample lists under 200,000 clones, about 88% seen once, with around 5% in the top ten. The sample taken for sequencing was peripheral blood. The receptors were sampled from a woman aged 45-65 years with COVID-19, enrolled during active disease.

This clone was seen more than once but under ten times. DNA for the CDR3: TGCACCAGCAGCCTGGACACTGCGAACACCGGGGAGCTGTTTTTT. Amino acids: CTSSLDTANTGELFF. The rearrangement links TRBV1 to TRBJ2-2; the table's D gene call, TRBD1, was not cross checked with the DNA. TRBV1 is described as a pseudogene. This CDR3 spans 15 amino acids.

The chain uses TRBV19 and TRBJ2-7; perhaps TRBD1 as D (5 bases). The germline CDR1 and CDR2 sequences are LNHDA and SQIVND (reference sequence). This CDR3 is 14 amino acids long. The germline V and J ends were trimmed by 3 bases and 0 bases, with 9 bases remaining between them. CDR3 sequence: CASSIADNSYEQYF. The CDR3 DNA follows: TGTGCCAGTAGTATTGCGGACAACTCCTACGAGCAGTACTTC.

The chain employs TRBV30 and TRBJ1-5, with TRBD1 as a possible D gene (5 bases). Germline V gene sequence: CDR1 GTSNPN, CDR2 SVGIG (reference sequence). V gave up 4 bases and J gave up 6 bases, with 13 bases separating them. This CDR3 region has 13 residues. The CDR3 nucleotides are TGTGCCTGGATTGTGGGTAGGGGTCAGCCCCAGCATTTT. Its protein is CAWIVGRGQPQHF.

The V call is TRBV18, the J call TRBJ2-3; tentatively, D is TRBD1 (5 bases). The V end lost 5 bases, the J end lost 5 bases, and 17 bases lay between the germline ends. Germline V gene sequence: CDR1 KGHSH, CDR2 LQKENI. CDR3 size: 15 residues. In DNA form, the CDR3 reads TGTGCCAGCTCAGGTACAGGCCTCCACATAGATACGCAGTATTTT. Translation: CASSGTGLHIDTQYF.

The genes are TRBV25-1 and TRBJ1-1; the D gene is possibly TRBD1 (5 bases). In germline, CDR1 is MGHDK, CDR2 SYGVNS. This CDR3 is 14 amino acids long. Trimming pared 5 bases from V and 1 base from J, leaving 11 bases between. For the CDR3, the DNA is TGTGCCAGCAGTCCCAGCAGGGAGAACACTGAAGCTTTCTTT. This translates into CASSPSRENTEAFF.

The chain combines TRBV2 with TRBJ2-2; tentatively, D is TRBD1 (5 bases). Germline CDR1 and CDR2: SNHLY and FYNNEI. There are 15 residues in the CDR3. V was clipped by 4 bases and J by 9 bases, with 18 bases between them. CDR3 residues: CASSAWTSLPRELFF. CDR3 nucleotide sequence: TGTGCCAGCAGTGCCTGGACATCACTCCCCCGGGAGCTGTTTTTT.

The CDR3 sequence is CASSPTDGLSEAFF. In nucleotides, the CDR3 is TGTGCCAGCTCACCAACGGACGGACTTTCTGAAGCTTTCTTT. The chain carries TRBV18 and TRBJ1-1; D gene unclear. V dropped 2 bases and J dropped 6 bases, with 13 bases sitting between them. Germline CDR1 reads KGHSH; CDR2 reads LQKENI. The CDR3 is 14 residues long. Full variable domain (rest looked up from reference TRBV18 and TRBJ1-1): NAGVMQNPRHLVRRRGQEARLRCSPMKGHSHVYWYRQLPEEGLKFMVYLQKENIIDESGMPKERFSAEFPKEGPSILRIQQVVRGDSAAYFCASSPTDGLSEAFFGQGTRLTVV.

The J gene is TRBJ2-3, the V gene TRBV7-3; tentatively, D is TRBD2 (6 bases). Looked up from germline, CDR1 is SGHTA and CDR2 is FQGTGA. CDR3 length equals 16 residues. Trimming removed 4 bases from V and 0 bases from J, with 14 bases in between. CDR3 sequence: CASSSAGTGSTDTQYF. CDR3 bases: TGTGCCAGCAGCTCGGCCGGGACTGGAAGCACAGATACGCAGTATTTT.

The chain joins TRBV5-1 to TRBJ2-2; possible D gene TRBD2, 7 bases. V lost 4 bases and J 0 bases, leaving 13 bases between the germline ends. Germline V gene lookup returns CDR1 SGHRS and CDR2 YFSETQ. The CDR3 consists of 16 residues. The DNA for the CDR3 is TGCGCCAGCAGCCCAGGGGACTACCCGAACACCGGGGAGCTGTTTTTT. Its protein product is CASSPGDYPNTGELFF.

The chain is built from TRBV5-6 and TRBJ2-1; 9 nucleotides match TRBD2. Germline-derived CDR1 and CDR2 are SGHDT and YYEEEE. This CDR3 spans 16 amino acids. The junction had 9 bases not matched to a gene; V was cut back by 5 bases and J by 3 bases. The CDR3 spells CASRLIAGARYNEQFF. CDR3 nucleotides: TGTGCCAGCAGACTTATAGCGGGGGCCCGCTACAATGAGCAGTTCTTC.

CDR3 nucleotide sequence: TGTGCCAGCAGCTTTTTCGGGGGTGTCTCTGGAAACACCATATATTTT. Protein sequence: CASSFFGGVSGNTIYF. The chain carries TRBV11-2 and TRBJ1-3; D might be TRBD1 (5 bases). The germline CDR1 and CDR2 sequences are SGHAT and FQNNGV. V gave up 3 bases and J gave up 0 bases, with 12 bases separating them. This CDR3 is built from 16 residues.

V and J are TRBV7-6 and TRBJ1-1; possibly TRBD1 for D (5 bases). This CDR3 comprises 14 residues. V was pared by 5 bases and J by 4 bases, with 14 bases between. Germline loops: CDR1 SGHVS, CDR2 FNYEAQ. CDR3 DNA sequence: TGTGCCAGCAGCCCTTTGGGGCATGGCACTGAAGCTTTCTTT. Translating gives CASSPLGHGTEAFF. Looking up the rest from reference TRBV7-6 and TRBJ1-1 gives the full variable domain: GAGVSQSPRYKVTKRGQDVALRCDPISGHVSLYWYRQALGQGPEFLTYFNYEAQQDKSGLPNDRFSAERPEGSISTLTIQRTEQRDSAMYRCASSPLGHGTEAFFGQGTRLTVV.

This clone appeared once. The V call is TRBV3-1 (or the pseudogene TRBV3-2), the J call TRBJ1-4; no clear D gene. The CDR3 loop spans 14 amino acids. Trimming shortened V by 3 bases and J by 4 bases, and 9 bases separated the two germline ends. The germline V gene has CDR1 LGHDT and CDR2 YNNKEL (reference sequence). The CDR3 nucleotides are TGTGCCAGCAGCCAGAGGGAAATTAATGAAAAACTGTTTTTT. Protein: CASSQREINEKLFF.